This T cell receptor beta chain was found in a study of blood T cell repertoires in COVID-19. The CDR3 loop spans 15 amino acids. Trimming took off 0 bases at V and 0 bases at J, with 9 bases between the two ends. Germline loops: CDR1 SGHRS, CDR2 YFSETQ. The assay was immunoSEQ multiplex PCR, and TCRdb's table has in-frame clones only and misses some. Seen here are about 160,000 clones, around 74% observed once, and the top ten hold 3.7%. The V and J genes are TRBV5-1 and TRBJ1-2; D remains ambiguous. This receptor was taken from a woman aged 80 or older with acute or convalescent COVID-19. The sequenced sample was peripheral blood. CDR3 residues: CASSLVSGTNYGYTF. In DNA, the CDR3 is TGCGCCAGCAGCTTGGTTTCGGGAACTAACTATGGCTACACCTTC.